This passage covers 30 T cell receptor beta chains from one sample sequenced in a study of long-term antiretroviral therapy in people with HIV. With survey level as its setting, the immunoSEQ assay was v3.0. Assay: immunoSEQ multiplex PCR; the TCRdb copy retains only in-frame clones and omits some. The sample carries approximately 20,000 clones, about 87% recorded once. The sequenced sample was unsorted PBMCs, obtained 2.1 years after starting antiretroviral therapy. All receptors derive from a man aged 18 to 30 with HIV.

The genes are TRBV27 and TRBJ2-3; possibly TRBD1 for D (5 bases). CDR1 and CDR2 from the germline V gene are MNHEY and SMNVEV (reference sequence). V shed 8 bases and J shed 6 bases, with 12 bases lying between them. CDR3 length equals 12 residues. CDR3 sequence reads: CASGARSDTQYF. The CDR3 bases are TGTGCCAGCGGGGCCCGCTCGGATACGCAGTATTTT.

V gene TRBV25-1 combines with J gene TRBJ2-7; possibly TRBD1 for D (6 bases). The CDR3 length is 13 residues. Germline V gene sequence: CDR1 MGHDK, CDR2 SYGVNS. With 4 bases removed from V and 11 bases from J, the gap between germline ends came to 18 bases. The CDR3 DNA reads as TGTGCCAGCAGTGGAACATACAGGGAGTTGGAGTACTTC. This encodes CASSGTYRELEYF.

In its sample, this clone was seen once. This sequence joins TRBV6-1 and TRBJ2-7; D unclear. The CDR3 sequence is 14 residues long. CDR1 and CDR2 from the germline V gene are MNHNS and SASEGT. Deletions cut 2 bases from V and 5 bases from J, with 13 bases between. The CDR3 coding sequence is TGTGCCAGCAGTGAAATAGGCGGCAGCCACGAGCAGTACTTC. Translating gives CASSEIGGSHEQYF.

This clone was seen once. This chain connects TRBV29-1 to TRBJ1-1; 9 bases are a match to TRBD1. The J segment lost 8 bases and the V segment lost 7 bases, leaving 8 bases of the junction unmatched. The CDR3 spans 12 residues. Germline V lookup: CDR1 SQVTM, CDR2 ANQGSEA. CDR3 sequence: CSGHRGLREAFF. The DNA for the CDR3 is TGCAGCGGACACAGGGGGCTTAGGGAAGCTTTCTTT.

As regards this clone: The junction does not match germline at one end; this may be a read error. CDR3 DNA: TGTGCCAGCAGCTCGGGACGCCCGGAGGTCTCTTTT. As protein: CASSSGRPEVSF. The chain uses TRBV5-8 and TRBJ1-4; D might be TRBD1 (5 bases). The CDR3 totals 12 residues. Germline V CDR1 and CDR2: SGHTS, YDEGEE.

The chain carries TRBV7-9 and TRBJ2-7; either TRBD1 or TRBD2 may fit D (5 bases each). From germline, CDR1 is SEHNR and CDR2 FQNEAQ (reference sequence). CDR3 length: 15 residues. Trimming cost V 1 base and J 6 bases, with 16 bases left between them. The CDR3 loop is CASSLGGSIATEQYF. The CDR3 DNA reads TGTGCCAGCAGCTTAGGGGGGAGTATCGCTACCGAGCAGTACTTC.

This CDR3 reads CASSFYSEYEQYF. The CDR3 region has the DNA TGTGCCAGCAGCTTCTATTCCGAATACGAGCAGTACTTC. The chain uses TRBV7-9 and TRBJ2-7; unclear D gene. The germline CDR1 and CDR2 sequences are SEHNR and FQNEAQ (reference sequence). The CDR3 loop spans 13 amino acids. V gave up 3 bases and J gave up 4 bases, with 10 bases separating them.

A remark on this clone: Distinct nucleotide sequences in the sample also encode this CDR3. This chain uses TRBV7-9 with TRBJ2-2; D possibly corresponds to TRBD2 (6 bases). Germline values: CDR1 SEHNR, CDR2 FQNEAQ (reference sequence). This CDR3 comprises 15 residues. V was pared by 11 bases and J by 1 base, with 17 bases between. The CDR3 DNA reads TGTGCCGTCCCCTCGGGACTGCTGAACACCGGGGAGCTGTTTTTT. Translating it yields CAVPSGLLNTGELFF. Full variable domain (rest looked up from reference TRBV7-9 and TRBJ2-2): DTGVSQNPRHKITKRGQNVTFRCDPISEHNRLYWYRQTLGQGPEFLTYFQNEAQLEKSRLLSDRFSAERPKGSFSTLEIQRTEQGDSAMYLCAVPSGLLNTGELFFGEGSRLTVL.

V usage is TRBV19 and J usage is TRBJ2-2, with D possibly TRBD1 on 6 matching bases. The CDR3 has 14 amino acids. The ends were cut back, 6 bases at V and 4 bases at J, with 12 bases in the middle. Germline CDR1 is LNHDA and CDR2 is SQIVND (reference sequence). The CDR3 DNA is TGTGCCAGTAGCCCGACAGGAGCCACCGGGGAGCTGTTTTTT. This codes for CASSPTGATGELFF.

The chain carries TRBV4-1 and TRBJ2-7; no definite D call. The CDR3 totals 14 residues. CDR1 is MGHRA, CDR2 YSYEKL, per germline. V lost 1 base, J lost 3 bases, and 10 bases lay in between. Here the CDR3 DNA reads TGCGCCAGCAGCCAAGCTCCGGGTTACTACGAGCAGTACTTC. Translating gives CASSQAPGYYEQYF.

The rearrangement links TRBV19 to TRBJ2-7; the D is unclear. V was trimmed by 5 bases and J by 2 bases, leaving 13 bases between them. This CDR3 contains 14 residues. Germline loops: CDR1 LNHDA, CDR2 SQIVND (reference sequence). CDR3 sequence: CASSDLSAPYEQYF. Written as DNA, the CDR3 is TGTGCCAGTAGTGACCTAAGTGCCCCCTACGAGCAGTACTTC.

The gene calls are TRBV5-1 and TRBJ2-7; TRBD2 matches 7 bases. CDR1 is SGHRS, CDR2 YFSETQ, per germline. CDR3 length equals 18 residues. The V segment lost 3 bases and the J segment 2 bases; nucleotides outside the gene matches: 17. The CDR3 coding sequence is TGCGCCAGCAGCTGGGGGGGAGTGGGGGTATCTTTAGCCTACGAGCAGTACTTC. Residues: CASSWGGVGVSLAYEQYF.

The V gene is TRBV7-2, the J gene TRBJ1-1; no firm D call. The germline V gene has CDR1 SGHTA and CDR2 FQGNSA. Trimming took off 0 bases at V and 7 bases at J, with 9 bases between the two ends. This CDR3 has 13 residues. The CDR3 region has the DNA TGTGCCAGCAGCTTAGCTTCCGAGGATGAAGCTTTCTTT. Translating it yields CASSLASEDEAFF.

The gene calls are TRBV11-2 and TRBJ1-3; D is perhaps TRBD1 (6 bases). This CDR3 region has 16 residues. In germline, CDR1 is SGHAT, CDR2 FQNNGV. Trimming pared 5 bases from V and 4 bases from J, leaving 18 bases between. The CDR3 here is CASSHPRGTAGNTIYF. CDR3 bases: TGTGCCAGCAGCCACCCAAGGGGGACTGCCGGAAACACCATATATTTT.

The chain is built from TRBV4-3 and TRBJ1-1; D not resolved. Deletions cut 4 bases from V and 1 base from J, with 16 bases between. Germline CDR1 LGHNA, CDR2 YSLEER. The CDR3 runs 16 residues. CDR3 DNA sequence: TGCGCCAGCAGCCCAGGCAAGGGATTAGAGAACACTGAAGCTTTCTTT. Its protein is CASSPGKGLENTEAFF.

The V call is TRBV6-5, the J call TRBJ1-1, with 8 bases identical to TRBD1. Germline V gene lookup returns CDR1 MNHEY and CDR2 SVGAGI. The CDR3 loop spans 13 amino acids. Trimming at V came to 2 bases and at J to 8 bases, leaving 4 bases not matched to a gene. The CDR3 DNA reads as TGTGCCAGCAGTTACAGGGGGACAGGCGAAGCTTTCTTT. Amino acid sequence: CASSYRGTGEAFF.

This clone was observed a single time. This chain links TRBV9 with TRBJ2-6, with D perhaps matching TRBD1 (5 bases). In germline, CDR1 is SGDLS, CDR2 YYNGEE. V was shortened by 3 bases and J by 0 bases, with 13 bases between the two germline ends. The CDR3 extends over 17 amino acids. The CDR3 is CASSGLQVGSGANVLTF. The CDR3 DNA sequence: TGTGCCAGCAGCGGCTTACAGGTGGGCTCTGGGGCCAACGTCCTGACTTTC. The variable domain in full, completed from reference TRBV9 and TRBJ2-6, reads DSGVTQTPKHLITATGQRVTLRCSPRSGDLSVYWYQQSLDQGLQFLIQYYNGEERAKGNILERFSAQQFPDLHSELNLSSLELGDSALYFCASSGLQVGSGANVLTFGAGSRLTVL.

The chain is built from TRBV9 and TRBJ1-3, with D hard to call. The CDR3 spans 14 residues. Germline V gene sequence: CDR1 SGDLS, CDR2 YYNGEE. V lost 0 bases and J 2 bases, leaving 6 bases between the germline ends. CDR3 sequence (DNA): TGTGCCAGCAGCGTAGGGGAGACTGGAAACACCATATATTTT. This gives the protein CASSVGETGNTIYF.

The chain has TRBV19 and TRBJ2-2, with 15 bases that match TRBD2. This CDR3 comprises 18 residues. In germline, CDR1 is LNHDA, CDR2 SQIVND (reference sequence). V shed 7 bases, J shed 4 bases, and the junction held 10 bases outside the gene matches. The CDR3 sequence is CASTGRGLAGGPTGELFF. The CDR3 DNA reads as TGTGCCAGTACAGGCAGGGGACTAGCGGGAGGCCCCACCGGGGAGCTGTTTTTT.

The V gene is TRBV27, the J gene TRBJ2-1; D remains unclear. The CDR3 is 14 amino acids. Germline V CDR1 and CDR2: MNHEY, SMNVEV (reference sequence). V lost 0 bases and J lost 9, with 12 bases in between. CDR3 DNA sequence: TGTGCCAGCAGTTTATCACTGCGTTTCGGTGAGCAGTTCTTC. Encoded protein: CASSLSLRFGEQFF.

The genes are TRBV7-9 and TRBJ1-2; no definite D call. The V end was cut by 1 base, the J end by 8 bases, with 2 bases between. Germline loops: CDR1 SEHNR, CDR2 FQNEAQ (reference sequence). The CDR3 sequence is 10 residues long. Here the CDR3 DNA reads TGTGCCAGCAGCTTAGACGGCTACACCTTC. It is translated as CASSLDGYTF.

This clone was recorded a few times. The rearrangement links TRBV6-1 to TRBJ2-7, with 7 bases that match TRBD1. Losses at the gene ends were 4 bases for V and 2 bases for J; bases not matched to a gene: 8. Germline V lookup: CDR1 MNHNS, CDR2 SASEGT. CDR3 length: 15 amino acids. The CDR3 nucleotides read TGTGCCAGCAGTGCCCTGACAGGGAGAGCCTACGAGCAGTACTTC. This gives the protein CASSALTGRAYEQYF.

J is TRBJ2-6 and V is TRBV5-1; D ambiguous. The CDR3 contains 15 residues. V lost 0 bases to trimming and J lost 0 bases, with 4 bases between them. Per the germline V gene, CDR1 is SGHRS and CDR2 is YFSETQ. In nucleotides, the CDR3 is TGCGCCAGCAGCTTGGACAGCTCTGGGGCCAACGTCCTGACTTTC. This encodes CASSLDSSGANVLTF.

The CDR3, as DNA: TGTGCCAGCAGTGAAATCCCGGGGCTTTATGGCTACACCTTC. The encoded protein is CASSEIPGLYGYTF. The J gene is TRBJ1-2, the V gene TRBV6-1, with D tentatively TRBD1 (5 bases). Between the trimmed V and J ends, which lost 2 bases and 5 bases, there was a span of 12 bases. The CDR3 totals 14 residues. CDR1 is MNHNS, CDR2 SASEGT, per germline.

CDR3 nucleotide sequence: TGCGCCAGCAGCCAAGATGGTAGTCTTCAGCCCCAGCATTTT. Residues: CASSQDGSLQPQHF. This rearrangement joins TRBV4-1 to TRBJ1-5, with D unresolved. Trimming cost V 0 bases and J 6 bases, with 9 bases left between them. Germline CDR1 reads MGHRA; CDR2 reads YSYEKL. The CDR3 length is 14 residues.

This rearrangement joins TRBV6-5 to TRBJ2-7; D gene unclear. This CDR3 spans 14 amino acids. The V and J ends lost 4 bases and 8 bases respectively, with 18 bases between them. Per the germline V gene, CDR1 is MNHEY and CDR2 is SVGAGI. CDR3 in DNA: TGTGCCAGCAGTTCCCCTATAGAAGGTCACCAGCAGTACTTC. Translation: CASSSPIEGHQQYF.

This sequence joins TRBV4-3 and TRBJ2-2; the D gene could be TRBD1 or TRBD2 (6 bases each). The CDR3 covers 16 residues. The germline CDR1 and CDR2 sequences are LGHNA and YSLEER. V lost 0 bases and J 5 bases, leaving 13 bases between the germline ends. The CDR3 loop reads CASSQDGGRVTGELFF. Here the CDR3 DNA reads TGCGCCAGCAGCCAAGATGGGGGGCGGGTTACCGGGGAGCTGTTTTTT.

This clone has just one count. J is TRBJ2-2 and V is TRBV10-3; TRBD1 matches 7 bases. Germline V gene data show CDR1 as ENHRY and CDR2 as SYGVKD. With 11 bases clipped from V and 1 base from J, the junction kept 10 bases outside the gene matches. The CDR3 contains 15 residues. The CDR3 DNA follows: TGTGCCTCACAGAGGACAGGATTGAACACCGGGGAGCTGTTTTTT. It encodes CASQRTGLNTGELFF.

The V gene is TRBV7-2, the J gene TRBJ2-7; 8 bases match TRBD1. The junction had 6 bases not matched to a gene; V was cut back by 1 base and J by 7 bases. The CDR3 sequence is 14 residues long. Germline V lookup: CDR1 SGHTA, CDR2 FQGNSA. The CDR3 here is CASSLGRTGLEQYF. The CDR3 nucleotides read TGTGCCAGCAGCTTAGGGCGGACAGGGCTTGAGCAGTACTTC.

The chain uses TRBV18 and TRBJ2-1, with TRBD2 identical over 8 bases. The CDR3 is 16 residues long. Germline lookup yields CDR1 KGHSH and CDR2 LQKENI. With V trimmed by 3 bases and J by 7 bases, 11 bases remained unmatched. CDR3 residues: CASSPSSSGVGNEQFF. DNA of the CDR3: TGTGCCAGCTCACCGTCGAGTAGCGGGGTGGGGAATGAGCAGTTCTTC.